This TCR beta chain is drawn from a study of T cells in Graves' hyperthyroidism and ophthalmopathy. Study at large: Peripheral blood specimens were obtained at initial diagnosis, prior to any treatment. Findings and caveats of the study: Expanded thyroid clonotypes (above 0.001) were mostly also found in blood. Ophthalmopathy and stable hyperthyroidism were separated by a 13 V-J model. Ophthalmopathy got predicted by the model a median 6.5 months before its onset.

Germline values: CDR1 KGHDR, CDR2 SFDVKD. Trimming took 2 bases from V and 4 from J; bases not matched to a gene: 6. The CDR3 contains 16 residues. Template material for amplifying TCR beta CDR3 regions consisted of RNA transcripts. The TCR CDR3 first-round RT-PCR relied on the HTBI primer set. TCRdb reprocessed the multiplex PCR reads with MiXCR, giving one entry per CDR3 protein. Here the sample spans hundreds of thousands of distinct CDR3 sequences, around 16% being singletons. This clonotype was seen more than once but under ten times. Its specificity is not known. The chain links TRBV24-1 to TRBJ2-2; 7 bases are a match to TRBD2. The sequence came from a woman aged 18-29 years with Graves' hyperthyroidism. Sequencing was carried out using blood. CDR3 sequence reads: CATSDWGAGTTGELFF. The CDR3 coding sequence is TGTGCCACCAGTGATTGGGGAGCGGGAACCACCGGGGAGCTGTTTTTT.